This T cell receptor beta chain was sequenced for a study of blood T cell repertoires in COVID-19. The overall study: Donors in the United States, Italy and Spain gave samples during acute or convalescent COVID-19. PBMCs, B-cell-depleted T cells, or T cells were the source of the cDNA or gDNA that made up the material.

In the original workflow: The authors estimated nucleated cell counts from reference gene primer amplification. Libraries were prepared by immunoSEQ multiplex PCR; TCRdb keeps only in-frame clonotypes and omits some of them. The DNA was the basis for D and trimming; V, J and clone size are from that table. The sample has fewer than 200,000 clones, roughly 81% seen once. Sequenced material: peripheral blood. The receptor was derived from a man aged 35-49 years who had recovered from COVID-19.

The CDR3 DNA reads as TGTGCTACCGGGACAGGGGTGACAGATACGCAGTATTTT. Its protein is CATGTGVTDTQYF. This sequence joins TRBV30 and TRBJ2-3; TRBD1 matches at 10 bases. This CDR3 has 13 amino acids. Looked up from germline, CDR1 is GTSNPN and CDR2 is SVGIG (reference sequence). Together with reference TRBV30 and TRBJ2-3, the CDR3 gives the full variable domain: SQTIHQWPATLVQPVGSPLSLECTVEGTSNPNLYWYRQAAGRGLQLLFYSVGIGQISSEVPQNLSASRPQDRQFILSSKKLLLSDSGFYLCATGTGVTDTQYFGPGTRLTVL.